The 24 T cell receptor beta chains below were found in one sample sequenced in a study of early T cells in non-severe SARS-CoV-2 infection. TCRdb ran MiXCR on the 5' RACE reads and lists one entry per CDR3 protein. Among approximately 71,000 distinct CDR3 sequences, approximately 15% were seen once, and the ten largest hold 11% to 15%. Sequenced: whole blood. The receptor source for this set is an adult who was a healthcare worker with PCR-confirmed SARS-CoV-2 infection or an uninfected control (not recorded which).

The chain uses TRBV14 and TRBJ2-1, with 7 nucleotides matching TRBD1. After removal of 4 bases from V and 0 bases from J, the junction contained 3 bases not matched to a gene. CDR3 length: 15 amino acids. Germline loops: CDR1 SGHDN, CDR2 FVKESK. CDR3: CASSPRGISYNEQFF. CDR3 coding DNA: TGTGCCAGCAGCCCCAGGGGGATCTCCTACAATGAGCAGTTCTTC.

This chain connects TRBV6-1 to TRBJ2-1; D is uncertain. The germline CDR1 and CDR2 sequences are MNHNS and SASEGT. The ends were cut back, 3 bases at V and 0 bases at J, with 12 bases in the middle. The CDR3 runs to 16 residues. CDR3 region: CASSDQIFSSYNEQFF. In DNA form, the CDR3 reads TGTGCCAGCAGTGATCAGATTTTCAGCTCCTACAATGAGCAGTTCTTC.

This clonotype occurred many times. This sequence joins TRBV20-1 and TRBJ2-7; 10 nucleotides agree with TRBD1. V dropped 6 bases and J dropped 7; count of bases not matched to a gene: 9. Germline CDR1 DFQATT, CDR2 SNEGSKA (reference sequence). The CDR3 runs to 13 residues. Here the CDR3 reads CSAGTGDMREQYF. Here the CDR3 DNA reads TGCAGTGCGGGGACAGGGGATATGAGGGAGCAGTACTTC.

This clonotype was counted a few times. The V and J genes are TRBV29-1 and TRBJ2-3; 8 bases map to TRBD2. The CDR3 runs 15 residues. Germline V lookup: CDR1 SQVTM, CDR2 ANQGSEA. With 0 bases clipped from V and 4 bases from J, the junction kept 6 bases outside the gene matches. This CDR3 reads CSVEEGQRGSDTQYF. The CDR3 DNA sequence: TGCAGCGTTGAAGAGGGTCAGCGGGGGTCAGATACGCAGTATTTT.

This clonotype showed up just a few times. This chain links TRBV28 with TRBJ1-2; the D is unclear. The CDR3 sequence is 14 residues long. CDR1 and CDR2 from the germline V gene are MDHEN and SYDVKM. Trimming stripped 3 bases from V and 1 base from J, with 9 bases between. CDR3 nucleotide sequence: TGTGCCAGCAGTTTTAGCACTCTTAACTATGGCTACACCTTC. The encoded protein is CASSFSTLNYGYTF.

This clonotype has a handful of counts. The chain uses TRBV29-1 and TRBJ2-6; D unresolved. Germline values: CDR1 SQVTM, CDR2 ANQGSEA. V lost 1 base and J 0 bases, leaving 4 bases between the germline ends. The CDR3 totals 14 residues. The CDR3 nucleotides read TGCAGCGTTGAAGGCAGCTCTGGGGCCAACGTCCTGACTTTC. Protein: CSVEGSSGANVLTF.

This clonotype was observed at least ten times. The chain recombines TRBV6-4 with TRBJ2-3; 9 bases map to TRBD2. This CDR3 is built from 13 residues. Germline V gene sequence: CDR1 MRHNA, CDR2 SNTAGT. V lost 3 bases, J lost 8 bases, and 3 bases stayed unmatched. The CDR3 nucleotides are TGTGCCAGCAGTGAGCCGACTAGCGGTACGCAGTATTTT. Its translation is CASSEPTSGTQYF.

A few counts support this clonotype. DNA of the CDR3: TGTGCCAGCAGCCCCAGGGCGGGGGTTCAAGAGACCCAGTACTTC. It yields the protein CASSPRAGVQETQYF. The chain uses TRBV12-3 or TRBV12-4 and TRBJ2-5; 7 bases line up with TRBD2. The CDR3 is 15 residues long. Trimming at V came to 6 bases and at J to 2 bases, leaving 9 bases not matched to a gene.

CDR3 residues: CASSPGTLQETQYF. The DNA of the CDR3 is TGTGCCAGCAGCCCCGGTACCCTCCAAGAGACCCAGTACTTC. The rearrangement links TRBV5-4 to TRBJ2-5, with unresolved D. The CDR3 spans 14 residues. The V gene's germline CDR1 is SGHNT and CDR2 YYREEE (reference sequence). V was trimmed by 4 bases and J by 1 base, leaving 11 bases between them.

This clonotype was observed once. Relative to the germline gene, one junction end is altered; a read error may explain this. The chain couples TRBV10-3 to TRBJ1-2; TRBD1 matches 8 bases. The CDR3 has 14 residues. Germline lookup yields CDR1 ENHRY and CDR2 SYGVKD. CDR3 bases: TGTGCCATCACTGAGGACAGGGTCTGGGGTGGCTACACCTTC. It is translated as CAITEDRVWGGYTF.

This clonotype was counted only a few times. The rearrangement uses TRBV29-1 and TRBJ2-7; D remains unclear. The germline gives CDR1 SQVTM, CDR2 ANQGSEA. The V gene lost 4 bases and the J gene lost 3 bases, with 4 bases spanning the gap. This CDR3 region has 10 residues. CDR3 sequence (DNA): TGCAGCGTTGCGGACTACGAGCAGTACTTC. It translates to CSVADYEQYF.

This clonotype has only a few counts. The V gene is TRBV6-6, the J gene TRBJ1-5; D uncertain. CDR1 is MNHNY, CDR2 SVGAGI, per germline (reference sequence). The CDR3 loop spans 14 amino acids. Trimming removed 0 bases from V and 9 bases from J, with 12 bases in between. CDR3 bases: TGTGCCAGCAGTTACTCGGTCCTTCCCCCGCCCCAGCATTTT. This gives the protein CASSYSVLPPPQHF.

This clonotype has ten or more counts. This chain connects TRBV27 to TRBJ2-4, with D perhaps TRBD2 (6 bases). Germline-derived CDR1 and CDR2 are MNHEY and SMNVEV (reference sequence). The V gene lost 4 bases and the J gene lost 5 bases, with 9 bases spanning the gap. The CDR3 spans 13 residues. CDR3: CASSWRVENIQYF. CDR3 coding DNA: TGTGCCAGCAGTTGGAGGGTTGAAAACATTCAGTACTTC.

At least ten counts were recorded for this clonotype. V usage is TRBV6-6 and J usage is TRBJ1-1; D is possibly TRBD1 (6 bases). V lost 7 bases to trimming and J lost 4 bases, with 13 bases between them. CDR1 and CDR2 (germline): MNHNY, SVGAGI (reference sequence). The CDR3 runs to 13 residues. The CDR3 region has the DNA TGTGCCAGCACGGGGGGGGCCTTCACTGAAGCTTTCTTT. This translates into CASTGGAFTEAFF.

The table lists this clonotype with many counts. The CDR3 nucleotides are TGCGCCAGCAGCCTTGGACGCCTTCGGGACGAGCAGTACTTC. Translated: CASSLGRLRDEQYF. V and J are TRBV4-3 and TRBJ2-7; D is ambiguous. The V end was cut by 4 bases, the J end by 5 bases, with 15 bases between. CDR1 and CDR2 from the germline V gene are LGHNA and YSLEER. The CDR3 is 14 amino acids.

This clonotype has a handful of counts. J is TRBJ2-1 and V is TRBV5-1, with 9 positions matching TRBD1. This CDR3 comprises 16 residues. The junction had 10 bases not matched to a gene; V was cut back by 2 bases and J by 7 bases. Germline CDR1 and CDR2: SGHRS and YFSETQ. This chain's CDR3 is CASSFTGTGLVNEQFF. The CDR3 region has the DNA TGCGCCAGCAGCTTCACCGGGACAGGGTTGGTAAATGAGCAGTTCTTC.

This clonotype was counted only a few times. The chain couples TRBV20-1 to TRBJ1-2; D not certain. From germline, CDR1 is DFQATT and CDR2 SNEGSKA (reference sequence). V dropped 3 bases and J dropped 2 bases, with 10 bases sitting between them. The CDR3 covers 13 residues. The CDR3 coding sequence is TGCAGTGCTAGGTTGATGGGCAACTATGGCTACACCTTC. It specifies CSARLMGNYGYTF.

V gene TRBV20-1 combines with J gene TRBJ1-2, with D possibly TRBD1 on 6 matching bases. The CDR3 spans 13 residues. V lost 5 bases and J lost 8, with 18 bases in between. CDR1 and CDR2 from the germline V gene are DFQATT and SNEGSKA (reference sequence). CDR3 in amino acids: CSAPFLDSEGYTF. CDR3 sequence (DNA): TGCAGTGCTCCTTTTTTGGACAGCGAAGGCTACACCTTC.

This clonotype was observed a handful of times. J is TRBJ2-5 and V is TRBV5-1; maybe TRBD1 (6 bases). Germline V lookup: CDR1 SGHRS, CDR2 YFSETQ. The CDR3 covers 14 residues. V dropped 5 bases and J dropped 5 bases, with 16 bases sitting between them. The CDR3 reads CASRGAQMWETQYF. CDR3 DNA sequence: TGCGCCAGCAGGGGGGCTCAAATGTGGGAGACCCAGTACTTC.

This clonotype has just a few counts. V usage is TRBV12-5 and J usage is TRBJ2-7; possibly TRBD1 or TRBD2 for D (5 bases each). The CDR3 is 14 residues long. CDR1 is LGHNT and CDR2 is FRNRAP in the germline V gene. Trimming stripped 1 base from V and 8 bases from J, with 15 bases between. In nucleotides, the CDR3 is TGTGCTAGTGGTTTGGAGGGACGGGTTGTCAAGCAGTACTTC. It is translated as CASGLEGRVVKQYF.

This clonotype was detected ten times or more. The rearrangement uses TRBV7-2 and TRBJ2-1; D perhaps matches TRBD2 (6 bases). CDR3 length: 16 residues. V lost 4 bases and J lost 0, with 13 bases in between. The germline V gene encodes CDR1 SGHTA and CDR2 FQGNSA. CDR3 bases: TGTGCCAGCAGCTCCGGGGGTATGACCTCCTACAATGAGCAGTTCTTC. This gives the protein CASSSGGMTSYNEQFF.

The chain uses TRBV5-1 and TRBJ1-1; D not resolved. Between the trimmed V and J ends, which lost 4 bases and 1 base, there was a span of 11 bases. Germline lookup yields CDR1 SGHRS and CDR2 YFSETQ. The CDR3 is 14 amino acids. CDR3 residues: CASSPPAGNTEAFF. CDR3 nucleotide sequence: TGCGCCAGCAGCCCGCCGGCAGGGAACACTGAAGCTTTCTTT. The full variable domain, its missing parts supplied by reference TRBV5-1 and TRBJ1-1, is KAGVTQTPRYLIKTRGQQVTLSCSPISGHRSVSWYQQTPGQGLQFLFEYFSETQRNKGNFPGRFSGRQFSNSRSEMNVSTLELGDSALYLCASSPPAGNTEAFFGQGTRLTVV.

This rearrangement joins TRBV7-3 to TRBJ1-2; the D is unclear. Germline V gene sequence: CDR1 SGHTA, CDR2 FQGTGA. The CDR3 loop spans 13 amino acids. The V end lost 2 bases, the J end lost 8 bases, and 12 bases lay between the germline ends. The CDR3 DNA reads as TGTGCCAGCAGCTTAGCCTCAGGCAGAGGCTACACCTTC. As protein: CASSLASGRGYTF.

The V and J genes are TRBV28 and TRBJ1-2; D call uncertain. The CDR3 contains 13 residues. V was clipped by 2 bases and J by 2 bases, with 6 bases between them. Germline loops: CDR1 MDHEN, CDR2 SYDVKM. CDR3 sequence: CASSLNRNYGYTF. In nucleotides, the CDR3 is TGTGCCAGCAGTTTAAACAGAAACTATGGCTACACCTTC.